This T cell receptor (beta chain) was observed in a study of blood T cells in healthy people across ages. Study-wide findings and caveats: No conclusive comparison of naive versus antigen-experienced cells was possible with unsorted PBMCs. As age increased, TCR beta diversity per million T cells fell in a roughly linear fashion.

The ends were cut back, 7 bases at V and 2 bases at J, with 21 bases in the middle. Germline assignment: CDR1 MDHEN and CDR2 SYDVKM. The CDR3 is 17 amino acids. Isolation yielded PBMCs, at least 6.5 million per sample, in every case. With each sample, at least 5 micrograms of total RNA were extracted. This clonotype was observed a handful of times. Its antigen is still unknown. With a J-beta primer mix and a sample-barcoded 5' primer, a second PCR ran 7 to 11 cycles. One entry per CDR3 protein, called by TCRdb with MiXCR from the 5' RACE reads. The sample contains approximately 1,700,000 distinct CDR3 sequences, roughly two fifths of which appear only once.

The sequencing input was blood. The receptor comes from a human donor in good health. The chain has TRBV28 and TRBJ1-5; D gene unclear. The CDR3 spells CASNGEASFFGNQPQHF. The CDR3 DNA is TGTGCCAGCAATGGGGAGGCCAGTTTTTTTGGCAATCAGCCCCAGCATTTT.